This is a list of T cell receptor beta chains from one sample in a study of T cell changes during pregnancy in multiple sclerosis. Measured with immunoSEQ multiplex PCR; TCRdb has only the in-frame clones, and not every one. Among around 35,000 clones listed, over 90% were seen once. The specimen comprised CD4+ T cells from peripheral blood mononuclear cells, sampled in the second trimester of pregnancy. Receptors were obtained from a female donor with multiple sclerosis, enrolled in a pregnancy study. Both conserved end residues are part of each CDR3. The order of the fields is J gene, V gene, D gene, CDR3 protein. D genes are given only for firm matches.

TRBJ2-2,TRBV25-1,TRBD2,CASSLAGNTGELFF
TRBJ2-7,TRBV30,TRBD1,CAWSFAGGGYEQYF
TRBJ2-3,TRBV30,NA,CAWTTSTDTQYF
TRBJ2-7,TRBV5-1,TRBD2,CASSLGMTSGPSYEQYF
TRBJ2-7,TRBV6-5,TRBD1,CASSYSRTGGYEQYF
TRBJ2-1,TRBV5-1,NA,CASSIGWGVAADNEQFF
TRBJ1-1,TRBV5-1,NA,CASSLGVRNTEAFF
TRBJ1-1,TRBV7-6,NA,CASSLEAIMNTEAFF
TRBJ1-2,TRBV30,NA,CAWFLNYGYTF
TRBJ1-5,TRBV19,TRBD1,CASSIRRQGYFDSNQPQHF
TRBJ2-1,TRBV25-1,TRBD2,CASSPTSGRQNEQFF
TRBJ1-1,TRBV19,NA,CASSKPTQGHTEAFF
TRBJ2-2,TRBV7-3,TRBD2,CASSLTSSGNTGELFF
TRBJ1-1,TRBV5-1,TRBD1,CASSLLTGTGGTEAFF
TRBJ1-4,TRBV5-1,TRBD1,CASSIGQGRGDEKLFF
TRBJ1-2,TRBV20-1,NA,CSAFDGYTF
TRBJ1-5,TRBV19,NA,CASSIEDRNQPQHF
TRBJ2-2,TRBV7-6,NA,CASRSTGNTGELFF
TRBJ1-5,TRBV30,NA,CAWSGGGISNQPQHF
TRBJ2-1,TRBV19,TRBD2,CASSSDSLGLAAYNEQFF
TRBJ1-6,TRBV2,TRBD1,CASSSGGSGTGYNSPLHF
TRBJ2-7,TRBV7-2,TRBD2,CASSTIAGGFYEQYF
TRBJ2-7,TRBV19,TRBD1,CASSIALSSGTARRIF
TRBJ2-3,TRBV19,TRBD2,CASRIAGDTQYF
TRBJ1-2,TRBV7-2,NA,CASSLARADYGYTF
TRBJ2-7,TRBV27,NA,CASSPRLGGQTYEQYF
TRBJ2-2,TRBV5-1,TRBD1,CASSLEGALNTGELFF
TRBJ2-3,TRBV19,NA,CASSQNTGIQADTQYF
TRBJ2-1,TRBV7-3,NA,CASSPGEHYNEQFF
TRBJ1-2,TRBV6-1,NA,CASIVMFGNYGYTF
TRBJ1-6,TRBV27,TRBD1,CASAQGHRALHF
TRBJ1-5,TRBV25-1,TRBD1,CASSDSTGGDQPQHF
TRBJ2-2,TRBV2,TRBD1,CASTQGAGELFF
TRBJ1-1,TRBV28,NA,CASMEMNTEAFF
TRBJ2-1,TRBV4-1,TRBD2,CASSLPGTSGHNEQFF
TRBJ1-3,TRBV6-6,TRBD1,CASSSSRQGRNTIYF
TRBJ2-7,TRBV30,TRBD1,CAWSETGTGVDEQYF
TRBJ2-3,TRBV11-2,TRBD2,CASSLAPSGNTDTQYF
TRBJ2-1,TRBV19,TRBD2,CASSQYAGESYEQFF
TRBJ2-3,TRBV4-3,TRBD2,CASSRTGGGADTQYF
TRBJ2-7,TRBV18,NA,CASSYGVAYEQYF
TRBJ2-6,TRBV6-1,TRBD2,CASSGLMTSGKTGANVLTF
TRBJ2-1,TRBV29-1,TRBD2,CSVVRGLAGLNEQFF
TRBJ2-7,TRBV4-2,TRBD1,CASSQDRWTGEGEQYF
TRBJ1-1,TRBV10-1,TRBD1,CASGRDRVNTEAFF
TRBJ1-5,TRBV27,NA,CASRDGAGRNQPQHF
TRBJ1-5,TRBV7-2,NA,CASSLEPSGQPQHF
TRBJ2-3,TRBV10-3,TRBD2,CASTGLAAVDTQYF
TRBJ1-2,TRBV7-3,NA,CASSLGPGYGYTF
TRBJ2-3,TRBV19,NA,CASSIQDTQYF
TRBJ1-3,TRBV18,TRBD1,CASSPNRGQAERDSGNTIYF
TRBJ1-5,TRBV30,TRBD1,CAWSVRGTGNQPQHF
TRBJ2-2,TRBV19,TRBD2,CASSRVAGGAGELFF
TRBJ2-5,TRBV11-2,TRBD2,CASSFNAGGQETQYF
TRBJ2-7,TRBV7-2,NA,CASSLAAAHEQYF
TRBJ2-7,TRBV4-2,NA,CASSQVVRGRDYEQYF
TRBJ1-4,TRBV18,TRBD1,CASSPDREATNEKLFF
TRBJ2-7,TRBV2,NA,CASRVDGGTYEQYF
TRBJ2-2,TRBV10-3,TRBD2,CAISGSGRADGELFF